The T cell receptor (beta chain) under discussion was sequenced for a study of cytomegalovirus exposure and HLA in healthy donors. Study observations and caveats: The study carried out a later analysis of TCR beta sequences. It associated under 20,000 of them with specific HLA alleles at a false discovery rate of 0.05.

Trimming removed 5 bases from V and 0 bases from J, with 8 bases in between. CDR3 length: 14 residues. Germline V gene lookup returns CDR1 SGHDT and CDR2 YYEEEE. Details on this clone: The antigen is undetermined.

The PCR used 60 Vbeta and 13 Jbeta primers. Data came from immunoSEQ multiplex PCR; TCRdb stores just in-frame clones and leaves some out. The specimen's table records some 130,000 clones. This sequence was found in a woman aged 40 to 49 in good health and CMV-seropositive. The chain recombines TRBV5-6 with TRBJ1-4; D is ambiguous. The specimen sequenced was PBMCs. The CDR3 is CASSVIATNEKLFF. CDR3 in DNA: TGTGCCAGCAGTGTCATTGCAACTAATGAAAAACTGTTTTTT. The variable domain in full, with the rest retrieved from reference TRBV5-6 and TRBJ1-4, is DAGVTQSPTHLIKTRGQQVTLRCSPKSGHDTVSWYQQALGQGPQFIFQYYEEEERQRGNFPDRFSGHQFPNYSSELNVNALLLGDSALYLCASSVIATNEKLFFGSGTQLSVL.